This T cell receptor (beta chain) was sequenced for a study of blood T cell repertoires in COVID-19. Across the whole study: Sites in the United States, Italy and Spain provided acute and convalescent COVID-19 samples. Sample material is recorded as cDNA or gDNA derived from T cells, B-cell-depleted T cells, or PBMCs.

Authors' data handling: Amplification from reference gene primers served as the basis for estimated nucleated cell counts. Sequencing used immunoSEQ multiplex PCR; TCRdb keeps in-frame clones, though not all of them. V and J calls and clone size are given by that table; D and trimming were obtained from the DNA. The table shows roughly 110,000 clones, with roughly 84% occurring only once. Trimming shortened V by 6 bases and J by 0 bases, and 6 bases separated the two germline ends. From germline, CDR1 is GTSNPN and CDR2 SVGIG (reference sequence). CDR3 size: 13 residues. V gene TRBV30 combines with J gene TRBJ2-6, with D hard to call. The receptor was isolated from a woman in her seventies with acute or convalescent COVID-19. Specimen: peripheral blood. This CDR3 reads CACPFSGANVLTF. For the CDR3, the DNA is TGTGCCTGCCCCTTCTCTGGGGCCAACGTCCTGACTTTC.